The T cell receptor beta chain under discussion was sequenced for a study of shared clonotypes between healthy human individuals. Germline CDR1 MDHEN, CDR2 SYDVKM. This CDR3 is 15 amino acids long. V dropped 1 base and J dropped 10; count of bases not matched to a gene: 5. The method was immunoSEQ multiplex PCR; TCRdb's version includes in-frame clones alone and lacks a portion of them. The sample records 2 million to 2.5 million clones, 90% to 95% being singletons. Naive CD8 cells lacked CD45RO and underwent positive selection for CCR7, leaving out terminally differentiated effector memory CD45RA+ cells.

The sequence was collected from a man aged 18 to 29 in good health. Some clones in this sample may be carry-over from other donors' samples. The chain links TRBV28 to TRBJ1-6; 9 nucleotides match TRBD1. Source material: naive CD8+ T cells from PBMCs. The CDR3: CASSLSTGGRSPLHF. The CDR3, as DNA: TGTGCCAGCAGTTTATCCACAGGGGGCCGGTCACCCCTCCACTTT.